Listed below are T cell receptor beta chains from one sample, sequenced in a study of blood T cell repertoires in COVID-19. Sequencing used immunoSEQ multiplex PCR; TCRdb keeps in-frame clones, though not all of them. Here the sample spans tens of thousands of clones, around 80% being singletons. Sequencing input: peripheral blood. The receptor source for this set is a man aged 65 to 79 with acute or convalescent COVID-19. Both conserved end residues are part of each CDR3. The D gene is left open where the match is weak. Only part of the rows carry a size: once, few, many, or a class if the clone is expanded.

d_gene: TRBD1; v_gene: TRBV6-1; abundance: .; j_gene: TRBJ1-5; CDR3aa: CASSVGTVWDSSNQPQHF; CDR3nt: TGTGCCAGCAGTGTTGGGACAGTATGGGATAGTAGCAATCAGCCCCAGCATTTT
d_gene: .; v_gene: TRBV9; abundance: .; j_gene: TRBJ1-1; CDR3aa: CASSPTPRVGQGQAFF; CDR3nt: TGTGCCAGCAGCCCCACACCCCGGGTTGGGCAGGGCCAAGCTTTCTTT
d_gene: TRBD1; v_gene: TRBV6-6; abundance: medium-sized; j_gene: TRBJ1-4; CDR3aa: CASSYRQGAQEKLFF; CDR3nt: TGTGCCAGCAGTTACCGACAGGGGGCACAGGAAAAACTGTTTTTT
d_gene: TRBD1; v_gene: TRBV27; abundance: .; j_gene: TRBJ1-1; CDR3aa: CASSTPTGPNTEAFF; CDR3nt: TGTGCCAGCAGTACCCCGACAGGGCCGAACACTGAAGCTTTCTTT
d_gene: TRBD1; v_gene: TRBV4-1; abundance: .; j_gene: TRBJ1-5; CDR3aa: CASSLGTGNQPQHF; CDR3nt: TGCGCCAGCAGCCTCGGGACAGGTAATCAGCCCCAGCATTTT
d_gene: TRBD1; v_gene: TRBV18; abundance: .; j_gene: TRBJ1-2; CDR3aa: CASSPGQGYGYTF; CDR3nt: TGTGCCAGCTCACCGGGACAGGGCTATGGCTACACCTTC
d_gene: .; v_gene: TRBV19; abundance: .; j_gene: TRBJ1-2; CDR3aa: CASSIQGRPIIYGYTF; CDR3nt: TGTGCCAGTAGTATACAGGGGCGCCCAATCATCTATGGCTACACCTTC
d_gene: .; v_gene: TRBV15; abundance: .; j_gene: TRBJ1-4; CDR3aa: CATSRDGPPAGTNEKLFF; CDR3nt: TGTGCCACCAGCAGAGATGGGCCCCCGGCAGGGACTAATGAAAAACTGTTTTTT
d_gene: TRBD1; v_gene: TRBV10-3; abundance: .; j_gene: TRBJ2-5; CDR3aa: CAISESQGATKTQYF; CDR3nt: TGTGCCATCAGTGAGTCACAGGGGGCAACGAAGACCCAGTACTTC
d_gene: .; v_gene: TRBV4-3; abundance: .; j_gene: TRBJ1-4; CDR3aa: CASSRRSGVFEKLFF; CDR3nt: TGCGCCAGCAGCCGTCGGTCAGGGGTATTTGAAAAACTGTTTTTT
d_gene: .; v_gene: TRBV5-4; abundance: .; j_gene: TRBJ2-4; CDR3aa: CASSLGGGGAKNIQYF; CDR3nt: TGTGCCAGCAGCTTAGGCGGTGGAGGAGCCAAAAACATTCAGTACTTC
d_gene: .; v_gene: TRBV19; abundance: .; j_gene: TRBJ2-7; CDR3aa: CASSLSLFNYEQYF; CDR3nt: TGTGCCAGTAGTTTAAGCCTTTTTAACTACGAGCAGTACTTC
d_gene: TRBD1; v_gene: TRBV11-3; abundance: .; j_gene: TRBJ2-3; CDR3aa: CASSQTGDGTDTQYF; CDR3nt: TGTGCCAGCAGCCAGACAGGGGACGGGACAGATACGCAGTATTTT
d_gene: .; v_gene: TRBV7-6; abundance: .; j_gene: TRBJ1-4; CDR3aa: CASSRTEANEKLFF; CDR3nt: TGTGCCAGCAGCCGGACAGAAGCTAATGAAAAACTGTTTTTT
d_gene: .; v_gene: TRBV6-5; abundance: .; j_gene: TRBJ1-4; CDR3aa: CASSYSFQGLEKLFF; CDR3nt: TGTGCCAGCAGTTACTCTTTCCAGGGGCTAGAAAAACTGTTTTTT
d_gene: TRBD1; v_gene: TRBV6-5; abundance: .; j_gene: TRBJ2-4; CDR3aa: CASRSRQGAKNIQYF; CDR3nt: TGTGCCAGCAGGTCGCGACAGGGGGCCAAAAACATTCAGTACTTC